These T cell receptor beta chains were read from a single sample in a study of T cell changes during pregnancy in multiple sclerosis. Data came from immunoSEQ multiplex PCR; TCRdb stores just in-frame clones and leaves some out. Among 40,000 to 55,000 clones listed, 90% were seen once. The source material was peripheral blood, sampled in the second trimester of pregnancy. All receptors derive from a female donor in good health, enrolled as a control in a pregnancy study. CDR3s include the opening cysteine and the closing phenylalanine or tryptophan. The order of the fields is V gene, J gene, clone size, D gene, CDR3 DNA, CDR3 protein. A D gene is named only where the DNA matches it firmly. Clone sizes are given selectively: once, few, many, or a class where the clone is expanded.

V: TRBV5-6; J: TRBJ2-7; size: -; D: -; DNA: TGTGCCAGCAGCCCTACGAAGGCCTACTACGGGGAGCAGTACTTC; CDR3: CASSPTKAYYGEQYF
V: TRBV2; J: TRBJ1-2; size: few; D: TRBD1; DNA: TGTGCCAGCAGTGACCCGGGACAGGCTAACTATGGCTACACCTTC; CDR3: CASSDPGQANYGYTF
V: TRBV7-9; J: TRBJ2-3; size: -; D: TRBD2; DNA: TGTGCCAGCAGCGACACTAGCGGGGGGGCCATTGGGACAGATACGCAGTATTTT; CDR3: CASSDTSGGAIGTDTQYF
V: TRBV15; J: TRBJ2-7; size: -; D: TRBD2; DNA: TGTGCCACCAGCCCCCGGACTAGCGGGATCAACGAGCAGTACTTC; CDR3: CATSPRTSGINEQYF
V: TRBV11-1; J: TRBJ2-1; size: once; D: TRBD2; DNA: TGTGCCAGCAGCGGGGGGACTAGCGGGATGCGAAACAATGAGCAGTTCTTC; CDR3: CASSGGTSGMRNNEQFF
V: TRBV4-1; J: TRBJ1-1; size: few; D: TRBD1; DNA: TGCGCCAGCAGCCCAGGGACAGGGCCCAGGAACACTGAAGCTTTCTTT; CDR3: CASSPGTGPRNTEAFF
V: TRBV7-2; J: TRBJ1-1; size: -; D: TRBD1; DNA: TGTGCCAGCAGCTTAGATTCGGTACAGGGGGTTGCTTTCTTT; CDR3: CASSLDSVQGVAFF
V: TRBV7-6; J: TRBJ2-3; size: -; D: -; DNA: TGTGCCAGCAGCCCGAGGTCCAGCGGAAGCACAGATACGCAGTATTTT; CDR3: CASSPRSSGSTDTQYF
V: TRBV5-4; J: TRBJ1-2; size: -; D: -; DNA: TGTGCCAGCAGCTTGGTAATTGGAGACTACGGCTACACCTTC; CDR3: CASSLVIGDYGYTF
V: TRBV7-2; J: TRBJ2-4; size: few; D: TRBD1; DNA: TGTGCCAGCAGCCCCTCGAGGACAGGGCGAAACATTCAGTACTTC; CDR3: CASSPSRTGRNIQYF
V: TRBV28; J: TRBJ2-7; size: -; D: TRBD2; DNA: TGTGCCAGCAGTATAGCGGGGGGCCGCGCCTACGAGCAGTACTTC; CDR3: CASSIAGGRAYEQYF
V: TRBV19; J: TRBJ1-1; size: -; D: -; DNA: TGTGCCAGTTCGGACAGTCTGAACACTGAAGCTTTCTTT; CDR3: CASSDSLNTEAFF
V: TRBV7-9; J: TRBJ2-6; size: -; D: TRBD1; DNA: TGTGCCAGCAGCTTAGCGGGGACAGGGGCCGTCCTGACTTTC; CDR3: CASSLAGTGAVLTF
V: TRBV28; J: TRBJ2-7; size: -; D: TRBD2; DNA: TGTGCCAGCAGACTGACGGGGACTAGCGGGAGGGCCGAGCAGTACTTC; CDR3: CASRLTGTSGRAEQYF
V: TRBV5-1; J: TRBJ2-3; size: few; D: TRBD2; DNA: TGCGCCAGCAGCTTGACCCCACCGACTAGCGGGAGGTACACAGATACGCAGTATTTT; CDR3: CASSLTPPTSGRYTDTQYF
V: TRBV4-3; J: TRBJ1-4; size: -; D: -; DNA: TGCGCCAGCAGCCAATACAACGGGGGTGGGAGTCATGAAAAACTGTTTTTT; CDR3: CASSQYNGGGSHEKLFF
V: TRBV5-4; J: TRBJ1-2; size: -; D: -; DNA: TGTGCCAGCAGCCGTACAGGGCAGGTTGGCTACACCTTC; CDR3: CASSRTGQVGYTF
V: TRBV9; J: TRBJ2-1; size: -; D: TRBD2; DNA: TGTGCCAGCAGCTCGCGCGGGGGGGACCCCTACAATGAGCAGTTCTTC; CDR3: CASSSRGGDPYNEQFF
V: TRBV5-4; J: TRBJ2-7; size: -; D: TRBD2; DNA: TGTGCCAGCAGCCCTGGACTAGCGGAGTACGAGCAGTACTTC; CDR3: CASSPGLAEYEQYF
V: TRBV7-9; J: TRBJ1-4; size: -; D: -; DNA: TGTGCCAGCAGCTTAGAAGGAGGATTCACTAATGAAAAACTGTTTTTT; CDR3: CASSLEGGFTNEKLFF
V: TRBV9; J: TRBJ2-3; size: -; D: -; DNA: TGTGCCAGCAGCGTATATAAGGGGGGCACAGATACGCAGTATTTT; CDR3: CASSVYKGGTDTQYF
V: TRBV11-2; J: TRBJ1-2; size: -; D: TRBD1; DNA: TGTGCCAGCAGCTTAGGGACAGGGAACTATGGCTACACCTTC; CDR3: CASSLGTGNYGYTF
V: TRBV19; J: TRBJ1-4; size: -; D: TRBD1; DNA: TGTGCCAGTAGTATCCAGGGGGCGCGGAATGAAAAACTGTTTTTT; CDR3: CASSIQGARNEKLFF
V: TRBV15; J: TRBJ2-2; size: -; D: TRBD1; DNA: TGTGCCACCAGCAGAGAAGGGGGCTGGGACACCGGGGAGCTGTTTTTT; CDR3: CATSREGGWDTGELFF
V: TRBV15; J: TRBJ2-7; size: -; D: -; DNA: TGTGCCACCAGCAGTACAGGGTTCTCCTACGAGCAGTACTTC; CDR3: CATSSTGFSYEQYF
V: TRBV19; J: TRBJ1-1; size: -; D: -; DNA: TGTGCCAGTAACTCCCGGGGGGGGAGGGTGAACACTGAAGCTTTCTTT; CDR3: CASNSRGGRVNTEAFF
V: TRBV10-3; J: TRBJ2-1; size: -; D: TRBD1; DNA: TGTGCCATCACCCGGGACAGCTCCTACAATGAGCAGTTCTTC; CDR3: CAITRDSSYNEQFF
V: TRBV6-6; J: TRBJ1-2; size: -; D: -; DNA: TGTGCCAGCCGGTTGACAGGCCAGGATAATGGCTACACCTTC; CDR3: CASRLTGQDNGYTF
V: TRBV2; J: TRBJ1-2; size: -; D: -; DNA: TGTGCCAGCAGTGACGGCAGGGCACAGTTCTATGGCTACACCTTC; CDR3: CASSDGRAQFYGYTF
V: TRBV4-3; J: TRBJ1-1; size: -; D: -; DNA: TGCGCCAGCAGCCCCAGACAGAGTACCGCCACTGAAGCTTTCTTT; CDR3: CASSPRQSTATEAFF
V: TRBV7-6; J: TRBJ2-5; size: once; D: TRBD2; DNA: TGTGCCAGCAGCTTAGCCCTAGCGGGGGGAGAGACCCAGTACTTC; CDR3: CASSLALAGGETQYF
V: TRBV4-3; J: TRBJ1-2; size: -; D: TRBD1; DNA: TGCGCCAGCAGCCAAGATTCGGACGACAGGGGGTACTATGGCTACACCTTC; CDR3: CASSQDSDDRGYYGYTF
V: TRBV14; J: TRBJ2-5; size: -; D: TRBD2; DNA: TGTGCCAGCAGCCTGGGGACTAGCGGGGGCAGGATGACCCAGTACTTC; CDR3: CASSLGTSGGRMTQYF
V: TRBV27; J: TRBJ2-1; size: -; D: TRBD1; DNA: TGTGCCAGCACTGATAACAGGGGATACAATGAGCAGTTCTTC; CDR3: CASTDNRGYNEQFF
V: TRBV11-2; J: TRBJ2-5; size: -; D: TRBD1; DNA: TGTGCCAGCAGCGTCGGGACAGGTCAAGAGACCCAGTACTTC; CDR3: CASSVGTGQETQYF
V: TRBV2; J: TRBJ2-7; size: once; D: -; DNA: TGTGCCAGCAGCCCCGGGGGGCCCGAGCAGTACTTC; CDR3: CASSPGGPEQYF
V: TRBV4-3; J: TRBJ1-1; size: -; D: -; DNA: TGCGCCAGCAGCCGCGAGTGGCCGGGGGGCACTGAAGCTTTCTTT; CDR3: CASSREWPGGTEAFF
V: TRBV30; J: TRBJ1-2; size: -; D: -; DNA: TGTGCCTGGATCGACGCTGGGACTCCCTACTATGGCTACACCTTC; CDR3: CAWIDAGTPYYGYTF
V: TRBV6-5; J: TRBJ2-2; size: -; D: TRBD1; DNA: TGTGCCAGCAGTCCCACAGGGGGCCAGCTGTTTTTT; CDR3: CASSPTGGQLFF
V: TRBV7-9; J: TRBJ2-7; size: -; D: TRBD1; DNA: TGTGCCAGCAGCTCCCCGACAGGGAGCTCCTACGAGCAGTACTTC; CDR3: CASSSPTGSSYEQYF
V: TRBV4-1; J: TRBJ1-3; size: -; D: -; DNA: TGCGCCAGCAGCCAAGATCCCGGGGGAGGAAACACCATATATTTT; CDR3: CASSQDPGGGNTIYF
V: TRBV2; J: TRBJ2-5; size: -; D: TRBD2; DNA: TGTGCCAGCGGGACCGTGGGACTAGCGGAGCAAGAGACCCAGTACTTC; CDR3: CASGTVGLAEQETQYF
V: TRBV7-9; J: TRBJ1-1; size: -; D: -; DNA: TGTGCCAGCAGCCGACACCTGAACACTGAAGCTTTCTTT; CDR3: CASSRHLNTEAFF
V: TRBV9; J: TRBJ2-2; size: -; D: TRBD2; DNA: TGTGCCAGCCAGCGGGAGCTATACACCGGGGAGCTGTTTTTT; CDR3: CASQRELYTGELFF
V: TRBV29-1; J: TRBJ2-7; size: once; D: -; DNA: TGCAGCGTGTACTGGGAGTACGAGCAGTACTTC; CDR3: CSVYWEYEQYF
V: TRBV6-1; J: TRBJ2-3; size: -; D: TRBD2; DNA: TGTGCCAGCAGTGAACGAAAGCGGGAGGTTAGGGATACGCAGTATTTT; CDR3: CASSERKREVRDTQYF
V: TRBV5-1; J: TRBJ1-1; size: -; D: -; DNA: TGCGCCAGCAGCTTTGCGGTGGGGAACACTGAAGCTTTCTTT; CDR3: CASSFAVGNTEAFF
V: TRBV5-1; J: TRBJ2-1; size: -; D: TRBD2; DNA: TGCGCCAGCAGCCTAAGACTAGCGGGAGGGAACTACAATGAGCAGTTCTTC; CDR3: CASSLRLAGGNYNEQFF
V: TRBV27; J: TRBJ2-7; size: -; D: -; DNA: TGTGCCAGCAGGACACAGGGACCCGAACCCTTCTACGAGCAGTACTTC; CDR3: CASRTQGPEPFYEQYF
V: TRBV5-4; J: TRBJ2-3; size: -; D: TRBD2; DNA: TGTGCCAGCGGTGCGGGGGGGAGCACAGATACGCAGTATTTT; CDR3: CASGAGGSTDTQYF
V: TRBV4-2; J: TRBJ2-5; size: -; D: -; DNA: TGTGCCAGCAGCCAGGACGCCGGGACACACCAAGAGACCCAGTACTTC; CDR3: CASSQDAGTHQETQYF
V: TRBV27; J: TRBJ2-7; size: -; D: -; DNA: TGTGCCAGCAAACCCCCAGGAACTTACTCCTACGAGCAGTACTTC; CDR3: CASKPPGTYSYEQYF
V: TRBV9; J: TRBJ1-4; size: -; D: -; DNA: TGTGCCAGCAGCGTAGGGAGGTTGCCCGAAAAACTGTTTTTT; CDR3: CASSVGRLPEKLFF
V: TRBV23-1; J: TRBJ1-6; size: -; D: -; DNA: TGCGCCAGCATGGAGGAGAGGGCCTCCTATAATTCACCCCTCCACTTT; CDR3: CASMEERASYNSPLHF
V: TRBV10-3; J: TRBJ1-3; size: -; D: -; DNA: TGTGCCATCAGTGACGCACACTCTGGAAACACCATATATTTT; CDR3: CAISDAHSGNTIYF